The 30 T cell receptor beta chains in this list originate from one sample, sequenced in a study of T cells in Graves' hyperthyroidism and ophthalmopathy. RNA transcripts provided the source from which TCR beta CDR3 regions were amplified. In the first-round RT-PCR of the TCR CDR3, the HTBI primer set was used. TCRdb independently ran MiXCR on the multiplex PCR reads; one entry per CDR3 protein. This sample has nearly 600,000 distinct CDR3 sequences; roughly 14% occur once, and the top ten carry approximately 5.7%. The sample consisted of blood. These TCRs come from a woman aged 30 to 39 with Graves' hyperthyroidism that later progressed to Graves' ophthalmopathy.

Of note for this clonotype: A read error is possible here, since a much larger clone lies one base away. The chain couples TRBV7-8 to TRBJ2-5; D not resolved. Germline V CDR1 and CDR2: SGHVS, FQNEAQ. This CDR3 contains 13 residues. DNA for the CDR3: TGTGCCAACAGCCGTGTCTTCCCCCAGACCCAGTACTTC. Translating it yields CANSRVFPQTQYF.

This clonotype was seen many times. The chain recombines TRBV24-1 with TRBJ1-5; D is possibly TRBD1 (6 bases). The V gene's germline CDR1 is KGHDR and CDR2 SFDVKD. V gave up 9 bases and J gave up 2 bases, with 13 bases separating them. The CDR3 is made up of 14 amino acids. The chain's CDR3 is CATSRGQGNQPQHF. In DNA, the CDR3 is TGTGCCACCTCCCGGGGACAAGGCAATCAGCCCCAGCATTTT.

This clonotype has ten or more counts. CDR3 loop: CASRLPVGGEQFF. The CDR3 nucleotides are TGTGCCAGCAGACTGCCGGTAGGCGGGGAGCAGTTCTTC. The chain couples TRBV6-2 or TRBV6-3 to TRBJ2-1; the D gene is possibly TRBD2 (5 bases). Germline V CDR1 and CDR2: MNHEY, SVGEGT. The CDR3 is 13 residues long. Trimming took off 6 bases at V and 10 bases at J, with 16 bases between the two ends.

This clonotype came up many times. V is TRBV11-2 and J is TRBJ1-1; D ambiguous. The CDR3 covers 14 residues. Germline CDR1 SGHAT, CDR2 FQNNGV. Trimming stripped 6 bases from V and 3 bases from J, with 14 bases between. As DNA, the CDR3 is TGTGCCAGCAGGACCTTCATGGGAGACACTGAAGCTTTCTTT. Amino acid sequence: CASRTFMGDTEAFF.

This clonotype was seen ten or more times. The chain couples TRBV30 to TRBJ2-5; TRBD2 matches at 13 bases. This CDR3 contains 15 residues. Trimming took 2 bases from V and 11 from J; bases not matched to a gene: 11. In germline, CDR1 is GTSNPN, CDR2 SVGIG (reference sequence). The CDR3 is CAWSPSSGTSGIQYF. The CDR3, as DNA: TGTGCCTGGAGTCCGTCGTCCGGGACTAGCGGGATTCAGTACTTC.

This clonotype has at least ten counts. This sequence joins TRBV10-3 and TRBJ2-2, with 7 bases lining up with TRBD2. Germline V gene sequence: CDR1 ENHRY, CDR2 SYGVKD. The CDR3 is 15 residues long. V shed 4 bases, J shed 3 bases, and the junction held 5 bases outside the gene matches. CDR3 residues: CAISVLAADTGELFF. CDR3 sequence (DNA): TGTGCCATCAGTGTCCTAGCGGCTGACACCGGGGAGCTGTTTTTT.

This clonotype occurred once. This sequence joins TRBV25-1 and TRBJ2-2; TRBD1 might be the D (6 bases). V was pared by 0 bases and J by 6 bases, with 11 bases between. The germline CDR1 and CDR2 sequences are MGHDK and SYGVNS. CDR3 length: 15 amino acids. CDR3 bases: TGTGCCAGCAGTGAATACAGGGGCAAGGCCGGGGAGCTGTTTTTT. It is translated as CASSEYRGKAGELFF.

This clonotype was counted many times. DNA for the CDR3: TGTGCCAGCAGTGAAGCGCGGGGTGAGGCACCGAGCTCCTACAATGAGCAGTTCTTC. It translates to CASSEARGEAPSSYNEQFF. The genes are TRBV2 and TRBJ2-1; TRBD2 is a possible D gene (6 bases). Germline CDR1 SNHLY, CDR2 FYNNEI. This CDR3 is 19 amino acids long. The germline V and J ends were trimmed by 0 bases and 0 bases, with 18 bases remaining between them.

This clonotype was picked up a small number of times. This chain links TRBV24-1 with TRBJ2-1; TRBD2 matches at 12 bases. The CDR3 is made up of 18 amino acids. Per germline, CDR1 KGHDR and CDR2 SFDVKD. With 2 bases clipped from V and 0 bases from J, the junction kept 4 bases outside the gene matches. For the CDR3, the DNA is TGTGCCACCAGTGATTCGCCTAGCGGGAGGGCCTCCTACAATGAGCAGTTCTTC. Its translation is CATSDSPSGRASYNEQFF.

The genes are TRBV4-3 and TRBJ1-2, with D uncertain. Germline V gene data show CDR1 as LGHNA and CDR2 as YSLEER. V was trimmed by 2 bases and J by 4 bases, leaving 14 bases between them. This CDR3 has 15 residues. The CDR3 is CASSQSWTATYGYTF. In nucleotides, the CDR3 is TGCGCCAGCAGCCAATCCTGGACCGCCACCTATGGCTACACCTTC.

The V call is TRBV9, the J call TRBJ2-5; 7 positions match TRBD2. J was trimmed by 5 bases and V by 2 bases; bases with no gene match: 9. This CDR3 has 15 residues. The germline CDR1 and CDR2 sequences are SGDLS and YYNGEE. The CDR3 loop is CASSVPDLGGETQYF. In DNA form, the CDR3 reads TGTGCCAGCAGCGTGCCGGATTTGGGGGGGGAGACCCAGTACTTC.

This clonotype was counted only a few times. The CDR3 here is CASSRDSHRYF. The CDR3 nucleotides are TGTGCCAGCAGCCGGGACTCCCATAGGTATTTT. This chain connects TRBV7-2 to TRBJ2-3; D perhaps matches TRBD2 (6 bases). Germline loops: CDR1 SGHTA, CDR2 FQGNSA. The CDR3 extends over 11 amino acids. V lost 5 bases and J lost 14, with 14 bases in between.

CDR3 DNA sequence: TGTGCCAGCAGCGGGGGATTTGACAGGGGGTTAGACACCGGGGAGCTGTTTTTT. It specifies CASSGGFDRGLDTGELFF. The genes are TRBV13 and TRBJ2-2; TRBD1 matches at 9 bases. V shed 5 bases, J shed 3 bases, and the junction held 13 bases outside the gene matches. The CDR3 covers 18 residues. The V gene's germline CDR1 is PRHDT and CDR2 FYEKMQ (reference sequence).

Ten or more counts support this clonotype. This chain uses TRBV3-1 with TRBJ2-7; 7 bases agree with TRBD2. The J segment lost 3 bases and the V segment lost 7 bases, leaving 12 bases of the junction unmatched. Germline CDR1 is LGHDT and CDR2 is YNNKEL (reference sequence). CDR3 length: 15 amino acids. CDR3 sequence reads: CASIPEAGVHYEQYF. The CDR3 DNA is TGTGCCAGCATCCCCGAGGCGGGAGTGCACTACGAGCAGTACTTC.

About this clonotype: A read error may explain this, as a much larger clone is one base away. The chain links TRBV20-1 to TRBJ1-4; D might be TRBD1 (5 bases). The CDR3 contains 15 residues. V dropped 6 bases and J dropped 8 bases, with 22 bases sitting between them. Looked up from germline, CDR1 is DFQATT and CDR2 is SNEGSKA (reference sequence). CDR3 in DNA: TGCAGTGCAGCCCCCGGGGCTCCAATGAACGAAAAACTGTTTTTT. Its protein is CSAAPGAPMNEKLFF.

Turning to this clonotype: This may arise from a read error, as a much more abundant clone is one base away. V usage is TRBV18 and J usage is TRBJ1-6; D is unclear. This CDR3 contains 13 residues. Germline lookup yields CDR1 KGHSH and CDR2 LQKENI. The CDR3 nucleotides are TGTGCCAGCTCACCACAGGGAGATTCACCCCACCACTTT. Protein sequence: CASSPQGDSPHHF.

This clonotype was observed many times. V is TRBV4-3 and J is TRBJ1-4, with no clear D. Trimming left V 4 bases short and J 8 bases short, with 14 bases between. CDR3 length: 14 residues. CDR1 LGHNA and CDR2 YSLEER come from the germline V gene. The CDR3 region is CASSPWGDGEKLFF. CDR3 bases: TGCGCCAGCAGCCCCTGGGGTGACGGCGAAAAACTGTTTTTT.

This clonotype was recorded many times. The rearrangement joins TRBV20-1 to TRBJ2-7; D not resolved. Germline lookup yields CDR1 DFQATT and CDR2 SNEGSKA (reference sequence). Trimming cost V 2 bases and J 0 bases, with 11 bases left between them. CDR3 size: 14 residues. CDR3 sequence reads: CSARPDAYSYEQYF. In nucleotides, the CDR3 is TGCAGTGCTAGACCGGACGCCTACTCCTACGAGCAGTACTTC.

The chain employs TRBV25-1 and TRBJ2-1; unclear D gene. The germline V gene encodes CDR1 MGHDK and CDR2 SYGVNS. The CDR3 loop spans 15 amino acids. V shed 3 bases and J shed 4 bases, with 13 bases lying between them. CDR3 DNA sequence: TGTGCCAGCAGTGATACCCAAGCCCTTTACAATGAGCAGTTCTTC. Its protein product is CASSDTQALYNEQFF.

The J gene is TRBJ1-2, the V gene TRBV25-1; 12 nucleotides match TRBD1. V was clipped by 4 bases and J by 7 bases; unmatched bases: 4. Germline V gene data show CDR1 as MGHDK and CDR2 as SYGVNS. This CDR3 has 14 residues. CDR3 nucleotide sequence: TGTGCCAGCAGTGCGGGACAGGGGGCGATTGGCTACACCTTC. This gives the protein CASSAGQGAIGYTF.

This chain uses TRBV11-2 with TRBJ1-2; no definite D call. This CDR3 contains 13 residues. Trimming stripped 0 bases from V and 5 bases from J, with 7 bases between. The germline gives CDR1 SGHAT, CDR2 FQNNGV. CDR3 DNA sequence: TGTGCCAGCAGCTTAGAACCGCAATATGGCTACACCTTC. Translation: CASSLEPQYGYTF.

The chain recombines TRBV19 with TRBJ1-1; D is undetermined. V lost 3 bases to trimming and J lost 4 bases, with 21 bases between them. The germline V gene encodes CDR1 LNHDA and CDR2 SQIVND (reference sequence). The CDR3 is made up of 17 amino acids. The CDR3 region is CASSIGRPEGVSTEAFF. The CDR3 region has the DNA TGTGCCAGTAGTATTGGCAGGCCGGAGGGTGTGAGCACTGAAGCTTTCTTT.

For this clonotype: A much bigger clone sits one base away, suggesting this may be a read error. The chain carries TRBV20-1 and TRBJ1-6, with D uncertain. The germline V gene has CDR1 DFQATT and CDR2 SNEGSKA (reference sequence). The CDR3 length is 16 residues. The CDR3 DNA follows: TGCAGTGCTAGAGATCGAGGCAGCTCCTATAAGTCACCCCTCCACTTT. This gives the protein CSARDRGSSYKSPLHF.

This clonotype was picked up a small number of times. J is TRBJ1-6 and V is TRBV6-1; TRBD1 matches 8 bases. The V gene's germline CDR1 is MNHNS and CDR2 SASEGT. The CDR3 is made up of 15 amino acids. V shed 10 bases, J shed 9 bases, and the junction held 14 bases outside the gene matches. The CDR3 protein is CATTTGQGALSPLHF. CDR3 bases: TGTGCCACTACGACGGGGCAGGGGGCACTTTCACCCCTCCACTTT.

The chain is built from TRBV19 and TRBJ2-7; no definite D call. The CDR3 consists of 16 residues. V lost 4 bases to trimming and J lost 1 base, with 17 bases between them. Germline V gives CDR1 LNHDA, CDR2 SQIVND (reference sequence). The CDR3 is CASSRTDIVASYEQYF. CDR3 coding DNA: TGTGCCAGTAGTAGGACGGATATCGTCGCTTCCTACGAGCAGTACTTC. Supplemented by reference TRBV19 and TRBJ2-7, the full variable domain reads DGGITQSPKYLFRKEGQNVTLSCEQNLNHDAMYWYRQDPGQGLRLIYYSQIVNDFQKGDIAEGYSVSREKKESFPLTVTSAQKNPTAFYLCASSRTDIVASYEQYFGPGTRLTVT.

The V and J genes are TRBV3-1 and TRBJ1-2, with a tentative D call TRBD1 (5 bases). This CDR3 has 14 residues. Germline V CDR1 and CDR2: LGHDT, YNNKEL (reference sequence). V shed 6 bases and J shed 2 bases, with 13 bases lying between them. The CDR3 region is CASRVPGVNYGYTF. CDR3 in DNA: TGTGCCAGCAGGGTCCCGGGGGTCAACTATGGCTACACCTTC.

This clonotype occurred many times. J is TRBJ2-7 and V is TRBV7-2; 9 bases match TRBD2. Germline-derived CDR1 and CDR2 are SGHTA and FQGNSA. The ends lost 6 bases at V and 4 bases at J; junction bases unmatched: 10. This CDR3 spans 15 amino acids. CDR3 protein: CASSSNSGSWYEQYF. For the CDR3, the DNA is TGTGCCAGCAGTTCCAATAGCGGGAGTTGGTACGAGCAGTACTTC. Filled out from reference TRBV7-2 and TRBJ2-7, the complete variable domain reads GAGVSQSPSNKVTEKGKDVELRCDPISGHTALYWYRQSLGQGLEFLIYFQGNSAPDKSGLPSDRFSAERTGGSVSTLTIQRTQQEDSAVYLCASSSNSGSWYEQYFGPGTRLTVT.

This clonotype was recorded at least ten times. The J gene is TRBJ1-2, the V gene TRBV12-3 or TRBV12-4; the D gene is possibly TRBD1 (5 bases). V was clipped by 1 base and J by 8 bases, with 8 bases between them. The CDR3 contains 12 residues. As DNA, the CDR3 is TGTGCCAGCAGTTTAGGGGGGAGAGGCTACACCTTC. It translates to CASSLGGRGYTF.

There are many counts of this clonotype. The chain joins TRBV28 to TRBJ1-5, with D possibly TRBD1 on 5 matching bases. The germline gives CDR1 MDHEN, CDR2 SYDVKM. The length of the CDR3 is 18 residues. Trimming shortened V by 2 bases and J by 1 base, and 18 bases separated the two germline ends. The chain's CDR3 is CASSLRGWGNKSNQPQHF. In DNA form, the CDR3 reads TGTGCCAGCAGTTTAAGGGGTTGGGGGAACAAAAGCAATCAGCCCCAGCATTTT. Using reference TRBV28 and TRBJ1-5 for the parts outside the CDR3, the full variable domain is DVKVTQSSRYLVKRTGEKVFLECVQDMDHENMFWYRQDPGLGLRLIYFSYDVKMKEKGDIPEGYSVSREKKERFSLILESASTNQTSMYLCASSLRGWGNKSNQPQHFGDGTRLSIL.

This clonotype has a handful of counts. V usage is TRBV24-1 and J usage is TRBJ2-3, with unresolved D. Trimming removed 4 bases at V and 3 bases at J, with 13 bases between. The CDR3 has 15 residues. The germline V gene encodes CDR1 KGHDR and CDR2 SFDVKD. CDR3 sequence (DNA): TGTGCCACCAGTGACCCTCTCTTACAGACAGATACGCAGTATTTT. Amino acids: CATSDPLLQTDTQYF.